This T cell receptor (beta chain) was retrieved from a study of vaccination and CD4 T cells after COVID-19 (dated by TCRdb to 2021 to 2024). About the study as a whole: Convalescent patients had a positive SARS-CoV-2 result on nasal swab PCR, and of these patients, fewer than ten had mild disease and one had severe disease. The convalescent cohort comprised six males and four females, including two Hispanic individuals, seven Caucasians, two Asians and one multiracial person. Participants received two doses of either the Pfizer-BioNTech BNT162b2 vaccine (n=8) or the Moderna mRNA-1273 vaccine (n=2). Post-COVID blood samples from convalescent patients were collected a median of approximately 100 days after diagnosis, with a range of roughly 30 to 170 days. Post-vaccine blood samples were collected a median of approximately 68 days after the second vaccine dose, ranging from roughly 13 to 241 days. A few convalescent patients were sampled both early after vaccination (day 14) and late after vaccination (days 161 to 241). In under 13 COVID-19 convalescent patients and a handful of infection-naive healthy vaccine recipients, researchers compared the spike-specific CD4+ TCR repertoire from before mRNA vaccination with the repertoire from after. Study-level results and caveats: In convalescent patients, nearly all vaccine-specific clones (304 of 307) were found to be mono-reactive for SARS-CoV-2 spike rather than cross-reactive with common cold coronaviruses. Among convalescent patients, a median about 86% of the SARS-CoV-2-reactive clones seen after vaccination appeared only after vaccination, which suggests priming specific to the vaccine. The number of convalescent patients in the study was relatively small, and the study did not examine early timepoints following natural infection. An increase in the median number of SARS-CoV-2-reactive clonotypes from around 20 after infection to approximately 41 after vaccination was observed, but the change was not found to be significant.

The method behind the library was PCR. TCRdb names Illumina iSeq 100 as the instrument used. Processing in the source paper ran as follows. Non-productive sequences were removed, and CDR3s that did not start with C, did not end with F or W, or were shorter than 7 amino acids were discarded. Similarity between CDR3 sequences was evaluated in R version 3.6.1 using Levenshtein distances (stringdist) and unrooted phylogenetic trees (ape). TCRdb itself trimmed the public reads at Q25 with fastp, ran MiXCR and retained productive beta chains. Rows with one shared CDR3 protein collapse into an entry with the most common genes and DNA. It is TCRdb's table, rather than the study itself, that gives the V and J calls and clone size. In all, the sample holds around 31,000 distinct CDR3 sequences, and approximately 49% of those were seen once. The top ten constitute about 5.6% of the sample. Concerning this clonotype: This receptor's antigen is unknown. One base away there is no much larger clone; base qualities are not given.

Including the terminal cysteine and phenylalanine, the CDR3 comprises 14 residues. Solely the CDR3 DNA is kept, with 42 bases framed from the first base. CDR1 DFQATT and CDR2 SNEGSKA were looked up in the germline V gene (reference sequence). After removal of 2 bases from V and 9 bases from J, the junction retains 7 bases not matched to a gene. Per the publication, the time point label means: late sampling 161 to 241 days after vaccination in three convalescent patients. The positive SARS-CoV-2 PCR tests of the convalescent patients were dated from March to December 2020, before the Alpha, Beta and Delta variants emerged in the United States. Ficoll-Paque Plus gradient centrifugation was used to isolate PBMCs from whole blood, and the isolated PBMCs were then either used fresh or cryopreserved at -140C.

This clonotype originated in a human donor who had recovered from COVID-19. The rearranged chain carries TRBV20-1 and TRBJ2-5; a stretch of 12 junction bases matches TRBD2. The specimen was CD4+ T cells from blood, collected about 7 months after SARS-CoV-2 vaccination. The base sequence is TGCAGTGCTAGAAGGACTAGCGGGGATCAGGCCCAGTACTTC. This is translated as CSARRTSGDQAQYF.